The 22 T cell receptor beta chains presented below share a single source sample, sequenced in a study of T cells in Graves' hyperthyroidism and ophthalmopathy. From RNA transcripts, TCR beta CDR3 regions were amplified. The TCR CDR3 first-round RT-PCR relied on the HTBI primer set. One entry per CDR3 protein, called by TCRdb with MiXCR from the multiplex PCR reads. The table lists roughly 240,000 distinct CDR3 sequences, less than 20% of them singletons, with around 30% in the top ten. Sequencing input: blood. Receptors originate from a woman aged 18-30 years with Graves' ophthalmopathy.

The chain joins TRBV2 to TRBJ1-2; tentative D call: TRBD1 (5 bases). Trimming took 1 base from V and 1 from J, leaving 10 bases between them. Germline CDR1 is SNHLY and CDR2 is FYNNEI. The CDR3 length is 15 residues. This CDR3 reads CASSEVGVLNYGYTF. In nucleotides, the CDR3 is TGTGCCAGCAGTGAAGTAGGGGTCCTTAACTATGGCTACACCTTC.

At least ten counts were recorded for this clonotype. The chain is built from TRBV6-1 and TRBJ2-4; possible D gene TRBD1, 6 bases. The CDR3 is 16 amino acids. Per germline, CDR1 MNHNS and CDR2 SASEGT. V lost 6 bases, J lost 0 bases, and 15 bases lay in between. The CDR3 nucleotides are TGTGCCAGCAGGATTGGACAGCTTCTAGCCAAAAACATTCAGTACTTC. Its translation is CASRIGQLLAKNIQYF.

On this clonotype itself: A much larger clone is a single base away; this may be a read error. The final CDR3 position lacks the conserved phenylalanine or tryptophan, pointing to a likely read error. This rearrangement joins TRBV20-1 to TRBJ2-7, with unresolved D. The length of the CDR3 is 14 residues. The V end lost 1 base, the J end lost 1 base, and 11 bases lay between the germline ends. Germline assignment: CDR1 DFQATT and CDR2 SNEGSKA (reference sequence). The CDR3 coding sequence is TGCAGTGCTAGAGGACTGAATAATTCCTACGAGCAGTACCTC. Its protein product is CSARGLNNSYEQYL.

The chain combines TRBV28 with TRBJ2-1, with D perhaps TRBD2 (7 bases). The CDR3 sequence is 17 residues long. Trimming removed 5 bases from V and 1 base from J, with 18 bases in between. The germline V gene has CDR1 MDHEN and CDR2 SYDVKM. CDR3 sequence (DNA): TGTGCCAGCAGTCCGCCAGCGGGGCAGGGGTCCTACAATGAGCAGTTCTTC. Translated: CASSPPAGQGSYNEQFF.

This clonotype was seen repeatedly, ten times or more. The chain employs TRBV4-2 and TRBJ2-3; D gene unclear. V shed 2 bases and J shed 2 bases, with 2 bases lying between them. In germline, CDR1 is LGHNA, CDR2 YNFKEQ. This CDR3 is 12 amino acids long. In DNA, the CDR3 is TGTGCCAGCAGCCAACCCACAGATACGCAGTATTTT. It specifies CASSQPTDTQYF.

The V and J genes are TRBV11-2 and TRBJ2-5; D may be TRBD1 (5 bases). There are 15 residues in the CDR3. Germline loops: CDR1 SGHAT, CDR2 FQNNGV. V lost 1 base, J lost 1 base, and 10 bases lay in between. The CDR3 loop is CASSLGRDSQETQYF. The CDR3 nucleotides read TGTGCCAGCAGCTTAGGCAGAGACAGCCAAGAGACCCAGTACTTC.

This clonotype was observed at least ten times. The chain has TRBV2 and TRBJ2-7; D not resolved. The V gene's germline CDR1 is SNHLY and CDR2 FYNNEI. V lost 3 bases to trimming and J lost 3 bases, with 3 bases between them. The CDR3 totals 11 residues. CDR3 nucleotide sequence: TGTGCCAGCAGTGAGTACTACGAGCAGTACTTC. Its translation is CASSEYYEQYF. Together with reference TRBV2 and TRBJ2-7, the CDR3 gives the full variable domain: EPEVTQTPSHQVTQMGQEVILRCVPISNHLYFYWYRQILGQKVEFLVSFYNNEISEKSEIFDDQFSVERPDGSNFTLKIRSTKLEDSAMYFCASSEYYEQYFGPGTRLTVT.

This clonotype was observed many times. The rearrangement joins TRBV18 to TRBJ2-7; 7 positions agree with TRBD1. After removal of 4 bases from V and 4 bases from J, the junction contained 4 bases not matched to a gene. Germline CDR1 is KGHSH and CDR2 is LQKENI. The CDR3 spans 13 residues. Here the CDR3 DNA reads TGTGCCAGCTCACGGGAACAGGGGTACGAGCAGTACTTC. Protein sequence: CASSREQGYEQYF.

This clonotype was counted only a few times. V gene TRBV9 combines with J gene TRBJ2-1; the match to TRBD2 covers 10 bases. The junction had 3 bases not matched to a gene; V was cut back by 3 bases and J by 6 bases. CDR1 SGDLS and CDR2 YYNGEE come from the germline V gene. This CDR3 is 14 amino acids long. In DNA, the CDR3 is TGTGCCAGCAGCGAACCTAGCGGGAGCAATGAGCAGTTCTTC. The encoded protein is CASSEPSGSNEQFF.

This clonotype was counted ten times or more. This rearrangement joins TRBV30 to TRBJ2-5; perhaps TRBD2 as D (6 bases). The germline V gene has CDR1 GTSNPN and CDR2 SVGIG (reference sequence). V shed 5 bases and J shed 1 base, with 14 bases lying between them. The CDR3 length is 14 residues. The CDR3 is CAWDPGGAQETQYF. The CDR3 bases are TGTGCCTGGGATCCCGGGGGAGCCCAAGAGACCCAGTACTTC.

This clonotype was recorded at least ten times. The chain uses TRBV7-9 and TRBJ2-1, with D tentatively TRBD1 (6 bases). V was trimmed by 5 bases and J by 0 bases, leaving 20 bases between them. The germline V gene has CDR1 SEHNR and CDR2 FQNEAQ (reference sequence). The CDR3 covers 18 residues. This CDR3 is CASSGWQKGGSSYNEQFF. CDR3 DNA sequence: TGTGCCAGCAGCGGATGGCAGAAAGGGGGAAGCTCCTACAATGAGCAGTTCTTC.

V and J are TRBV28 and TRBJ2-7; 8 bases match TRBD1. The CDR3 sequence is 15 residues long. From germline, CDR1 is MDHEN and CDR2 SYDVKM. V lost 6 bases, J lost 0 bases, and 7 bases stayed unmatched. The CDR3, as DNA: TGTGCCAGCAGCGCTAGGGACAGGAGCTCCTACGAGCAGTACGTC. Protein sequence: CASSARDRSSYEQYV.

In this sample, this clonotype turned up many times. The CDR3 coding sequence is TGTGCCAACAGGGATCAGGGGGGGACCCACGAGCAGTACTTC. Protein sequence: CANRDQGGTHEQYF. V usage is TRBV7-8 and J usage is TRBJ2-7, with D perhaps matching TRBD1 or TRBD2 (7 bases each). The CDR3 totals 14 residues. Trimming cost V 10 bases and J 5 bases, with 21 bases left between them. In germline, CDR1 is SGHVS, CDR2 FQNEAQ.

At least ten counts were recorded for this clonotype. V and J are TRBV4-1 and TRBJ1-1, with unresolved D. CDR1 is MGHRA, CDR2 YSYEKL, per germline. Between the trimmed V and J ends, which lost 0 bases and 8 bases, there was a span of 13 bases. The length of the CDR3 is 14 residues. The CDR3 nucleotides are TGCGCCAGCAGCCAAGATCAGGCTTTGAACGAAGCTTTCTTT. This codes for CASSQDQALNEAFF.

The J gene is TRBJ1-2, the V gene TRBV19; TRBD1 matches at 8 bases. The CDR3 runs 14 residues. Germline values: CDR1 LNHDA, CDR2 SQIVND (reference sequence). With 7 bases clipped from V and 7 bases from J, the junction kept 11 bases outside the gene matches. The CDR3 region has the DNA TGTGCCAGTATTGAGACAGGGGCCCGGGGTGGCTACACCTTC. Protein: CASIETGARGGYTF.

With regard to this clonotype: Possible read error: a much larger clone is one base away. For the CDR3, the DNA is TGTGCCAGCAGCTCCCGGGACACCAACACCGGGGAGCTGTTTTTT. It is translated as CASSSRDTNTGELFF. The chain recombines TRBV7-8 with TRBJ2-2, with D tentatively TRBD1 (6 bases). CDR1 and CDR2 (germline): SGHVS, FQNEAQ. The length of the CDR3 is 15 residues. Trimming removed 4 bases from V and 2 bases from J, with 11 bases in between.

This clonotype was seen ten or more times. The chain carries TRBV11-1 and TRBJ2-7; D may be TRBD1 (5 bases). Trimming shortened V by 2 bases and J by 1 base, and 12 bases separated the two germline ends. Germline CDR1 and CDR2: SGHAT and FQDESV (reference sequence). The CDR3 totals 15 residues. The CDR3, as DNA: TGTGCCAGCAGCTTAAAACTCGGACATTCCTACGAGCAGTACTTC. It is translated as CASSLKLGHSYEQYF.

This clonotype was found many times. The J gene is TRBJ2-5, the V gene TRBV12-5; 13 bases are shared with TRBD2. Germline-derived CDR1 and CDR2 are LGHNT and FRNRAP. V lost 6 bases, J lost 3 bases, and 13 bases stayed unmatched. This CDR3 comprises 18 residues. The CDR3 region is CASGLGLAGVGVKETQYF. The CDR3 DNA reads TGTGCTAGTGGATTAGGACTAGCGGGAGTTGGCGTCAAAGAGACCCAGTACTTC.

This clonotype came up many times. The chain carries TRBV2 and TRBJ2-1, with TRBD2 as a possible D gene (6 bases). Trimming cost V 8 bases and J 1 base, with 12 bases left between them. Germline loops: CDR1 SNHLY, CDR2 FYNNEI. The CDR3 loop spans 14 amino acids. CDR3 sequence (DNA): TGTGCCAGCGGCGGGATAAGTTCCTACAATGAGCAGTTCTTC. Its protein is CASGGISSYNEQFF.

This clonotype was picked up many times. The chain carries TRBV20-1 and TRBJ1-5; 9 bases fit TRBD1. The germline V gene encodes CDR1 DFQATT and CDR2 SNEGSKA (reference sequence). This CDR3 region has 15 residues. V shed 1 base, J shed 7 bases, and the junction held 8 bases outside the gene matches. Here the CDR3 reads CSARVPGQGIQPQHF. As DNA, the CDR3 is TGCAGTGCTAGAGTTCCCGGACAGGGGATCCAGCCCCAGCATTTT.

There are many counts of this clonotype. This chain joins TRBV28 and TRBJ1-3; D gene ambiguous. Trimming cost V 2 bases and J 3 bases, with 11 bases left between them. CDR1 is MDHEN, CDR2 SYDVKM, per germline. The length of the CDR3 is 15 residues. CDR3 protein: CASSLKSPGGNTIYF. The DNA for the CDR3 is TGTGCCAGCAGTTTAAAGTCCCCGGGTGGAAACACCATATATTTT. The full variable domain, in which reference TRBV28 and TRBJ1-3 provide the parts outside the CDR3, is DVKVTQSSRYLVKRTGEKVFLECVQDMDHENMFWYRQDPGLGLRLIYFSYDVKMKEKGDIPEGYSVSREKKERFSLILESASTNQTSMYLCASSLKSPGGNTIYFGEGSWLTVV.

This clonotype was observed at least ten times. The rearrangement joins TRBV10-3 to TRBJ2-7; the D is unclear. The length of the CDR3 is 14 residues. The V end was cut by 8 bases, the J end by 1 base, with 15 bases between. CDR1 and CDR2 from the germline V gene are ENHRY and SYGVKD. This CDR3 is CAIQAARESYEQYF. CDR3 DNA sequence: TGTGCCATCCAGGCGGCCCGCGAATCCTACGAGCAGTACTTC.